This T cell receptor (beta chain) was captured in a study of T cell responses to AZD1222 COVID-19 vaccine. Study observations and caveats: At baseline, just five to seven AZD1222 recipients tested seropositive. Nearly half of spike-specific TCRs reportedly target unmutated variant regions. After the peak T cell response, and only then, were repertoires sampled.

TCRdb keeps only in-frame clones here, not all; method: immunoSEQ multiplex PCR. The table records tens of thousands of clones, around nine tenths of them present only once. A note on this clone: Its specificity is unknown.

V dropped 2 bases and J dropped 8 bases, with 6 bases sitting between them. Germline CDR1 and CDR2: SGHTA and FQGTGA. This CDR3 is 11 amino acids long. Sample: peripheral blood, taken on day 0 of AZD1222 vaccination. The receptor was isolated from an adult in good health. The chain links TRBV7-3 to TRBJ1-2, with D uncertain. CDR3 bases: TGTGCCAGCAGCTTACTCCGAGGCTACACCTTC. The encoded protein is CASSLLRGYTF. Filled out from reference TRBV7-3 and TRBJ1-2, the complete variable domain reads GAGVSQTPSNKVTEKGKYVELRCDPISGHTALYWYRQSLGQGPEFLIYFQGTGAADDSGLPNDRFFAVRPEGSVSTLKIQRTERGDSAVYLCASSLLRGYTFGSGTRLTVV.